The next 17 T cell receptor beta chains were all read from a single sample in a study of OX40 agonist ivuxolimab in advanced cancers. Sequencing was performed with immunoSEQ multiplex PCR; in TCRdb, only in-frame clones are kept and a portion is missing. This table holds 35,000 to 50,000 clones, roughly 91% found once. Sequencing was performed on CD4+ or CD8+ T cells sorted from blood, taken in a trial of the OX40 agonist ivuxolimab. These TCRs come from an adult with an advanced solid tumor such as melanoma, head and neck, liver or kidney cancer.

The chain employs TRBV15 and TRBJ2-5; a possible D gene is TRBD2 (6 bases). The CDR3 is made up of 16 amino acids. Trimming shortened V by 1 base and J by 5 bases, and 17 bases separated the two germline ends. From germline, CDR1 is LNHNV and CDR2 YYDKDF (reference sequence). CDR3 sequence: CATSRGSDYFRETQYF. The CDR3 nucleotides read TGTGCCACCAGCAGAGGTTCGGACTATTTTCGTGAGACCCAGTACTTC.

The chain joins TRBV19 to TRBJ1-5, with D tentatively TRBD1 (5 bases). This CDR3 region has 15 residues. Trimming took 3 bases from V and 2 from J, leaving 11 bases between them. In germline, CDR1 is LNHDA, CDR2 SQIVND (reference sequence). The CDR3 DNA reads TGTGCCAGTAGTATCGGAGGGGTAGGCAATCAGCCCCAGCATTTT. Protein product: CASSIGGVGNQPQHF. Drawing the rest from reference TRBV19 and TRBJ1-5, the complete variable domain is DGGITQSPKYLFRKEGQNVTLSCEQNLNHDAMYWYRQDPGQGLRLIYYSQIVNDFQKGDIAEGYSVSREKKESFPLTVTSAQKNPTAFYLCASSIGGVGNQPQHFGDGTRLSIL.

This chain links TRBV19 with TRBJ1-5; no clear D gene. Trimming removed 5 bases from V and 2 bases from J, with 7 bases in between. The CDR3 length is 13 residues. The germline gives CDR1 LNHDA, CDR2 SQIVND (reference sequence). The CDR3 spells CASSPGGNQPQHF. The CDR3 nucleotides are TGTGCCAGTAGTCCCGGTGGCAATCAGCCCCAGCATTTT.

This sequence joins TRBV7-9 and TRBJ2-3; TRBD2 is a possible D gene (7 bases). V lost 5 bases and J 1 base, leaving 13 bases between the germline ends. Looked up from germline, CDR1 is SEHNR and CDR2 is FQNEAQ (reference sequence). The CDR3 consists of 15 residues. The CDR3 sequence is CASSPLGGRTDTQYF. The CDR3 DNA reads as TGTGCCAGCAGCCCCCTGGGGGGGCGCACAGATACGCAGTATTTT.

This chain connects TRBV29-1 to TRBJ1-2; 7 bases map to TRBD1. V dropped 2 bases and J dropped 5; count of bases not matched to a gene: 5. Germline values: CDR1 SQVTM, CDR2 ANQGSEA. This CDR3 spans 13 amino acids. CDR3 sequence reads: CSVENRGGYGYTF. In nucleotides, the CDR3 is TGCAGCGTTGAAAACAGGGGCGGGTATGGCTACACCTTC.

V gene TRBV6-5 combines with J gene TRBJ1-2; D gene ambiguous. The length of the CDR3 is 12 residues. V lost 2 bases to trimming and J lost 2 bases, with 3 bases between them. Germline V gene lookup returns CDR1 MNHEY and CDR2 SVGAGI. The CDR3 is CASSYGNYGYTF. CDR3 nucleotides: TGTGCCAGCAGTTACGGCAACTATGGCTACACCTTC.

The V gene is TRBV6-6, the J gene TRBJ2-1, with 7 bases lining up with TRBD1. The CDR3 has 14 residues. V dropped 3 bases and J dropped 5; count of bases not matched to a gene: 4. CDR1 is MNHNY and CDR2 is SVGAGI in the germline V gene (reference sequence). CDR3 protein: CASSYGDRHNEQFF. The CDR3 region has the DNA TGTGCCAGCAGTTATGGGGACAGACACAATGAGCAGTTCTTC.

This clone showed up just a few times. This chain links TRBV13 with TRBJ1-3; D unclear. The V end lost 6 bases, the J end lost 3 bases, and 9 bases lay between the germline ends. CDR3 length equals 13 residues. Germline V lookup: CDR1 PRHDT, CDR2 FYEKMQ (reference sequence). The chain's CDR3 is CASRRAGGNTIYF. CDR3 in DNA: TGTGCCAGCAGGAGGGCGGGTGGAAACACCATATATTTT.

The rearrangement links TRBV7-2 to TRBJ2-5, with a tentative D call TRBD2 (6 bases). CDR1 is SGHTA, CDR2 FQGNSA, per germline. The CDR3 length is 11 residues. Between the trimmed V and J ends, which lost 3 bases and 8 bases, there was a span of 7 bases. For the CDR3, the DNA is TGTGCCAGCAGCTTCGGGGGAACCCAGTACTTC. Translation: CASSFGGTQYF.

This chain links TRBV19 with TRBJ1-5; 12 bases line up with TRBD1. CDR3 length equals 17 residues. In germline, CDR1 is LNHDA, CDR2 SQIVND (reference sequence). V shed 5 bases and J 7 bases; nucleotides not matched to a gene: 12. CDR3 DNA sequence: TGTGCCAGTAGTCCGCAACCCGGGACAGGGGGCCGGCAGCCCCAGCATTTT. It yields the protein CASSPQPGTGGRQPQHF.

The chain's CDR3 is CASSIGGAYEQYF. The CDR3 DNA sequence: TGTGCCAGTAGTATCGGAGGGGCCTACGAGCAGTACTTC. The chain is built from TRBV19 and TRBJ2-7, with D possibly matching TRBD2 (6 bases). This CDR3 has 13 amino acids. Germline V gene sequence: CDR1 LNHDA, CDR2 SQIVND (reference sequence). V was pared by 3 bases and J by 2 bases, with 8 bases between.

CDR3 in DNA: TGTGCCAGCAGGGATACCGACAGGAACACTGAAGCTTTCTTT. It codes for CASRDTDRNTEAFF. This chain connects TRBV6-4 to TRBJ1-1, with D possibly matching TRBD1 (5 bases). Trimming took 6 bases from V and 1 from J, leaving 12 bases between them. CDR1 is MRHNA, CDR2 SNTAGT, per germline. This CDR3 is 14 amino acids long.

The chain combines TRBV6-5 with TRBJ1-2, with D possibly TRBD1 on 6 matching bases. This CDR3 is built from 14 residues. The germline gives CDR1 MNHEY, CDR2 SVGAGI. Deletions cut 2 bases from V and 5 bases from J, with 12 bases between. In DNA, the CDR3 is TGTGCCAGCAGTTACCTCTCGGGACAATATGGCTACACCTTC. The encoded protein is CASSYLSGQYGYTF.

The CDR3 sequence: CASSEAGGGYGYTF. The CDR3, as DNA: TGTGCCAGCAGTGAAGCAGGAGGGGGGTATGGCTACACCTTC. The rearrangement links TRBV6-1 to TRBJ1-2, with D perhaps TRBD1 (6 bases). Trimming removed 0 bases from V and 5 bases from J, with 10 bases in between. Germline assignment: CDR1 MNHNS and CDR2 SASEGT. The CDR3 runs to 14 residues.

The CDR3 sequence is CAIKSEGGTEQYF. DNA of the CDR3: TGTGCCATCAAAAGCGAGGGAGGGACCGAGCAGTACTTC. J is TRBJ2-7 and V is TRBV10-3; TRBD2 matches at 7 bases. CDR1 and CDR2 (germline): ENHRY, SYGVKD. Germline trimming cut 7 bases from V and 6 bases from J; bases unmatched to any gene: 9. CDR3 length: 13 amino acids.

The rearrangement uses TRBV19 and TRBJ2-3, with D hard to call. Germline CDR1 is LNHDA and CDR2 is SQIVND (reference sequence). Trimming took 3 bases from V and 8 from J, leaving 12 bases between them. The CDR3 is made up of 13 amino acids. CDR3 DNA: TGTGCCAGTAGTATGGCGGTTTCTGGTACGCAGTATTTT. This gives the protein CASSMAVSGTQYF.

The chain is built from TRBV11-2 and TRBJ2-2; D is possibly TRBD1 (5 bases). Germline V CDR1 and CDR2: SGHAT, FQNNGV. The CDR3 is made up of 17 amino acids. V lost 1 base, J lost 4 bases, and 16 bases lay in between. CDR3 in DNA: TGTGCCAGCAGCTTAGTAGGGTGGGGCTCGGGCACCGGGGAGCTGTTTTTT. Translating gives CASSLVGWGSGTGELFF.